The entry that follows covers one TCR beta chain sequence. This clonotype was seen many times. The antigen it recognizes is unknown. No base-level quality is on record; no much larger clone is a single base apart. The CDR3 contains 15 residues, cysteine and phenylalanine counted. CDR3 DNA is the only sequence kept; it has 45 bases, read in frame from the first base. Trimmed from V: 1 base; trimmed from J: 8 bases; junction bases lacking a gene match: 7. CDR1 and CDR2 are read off the germline V gene (reference sequence) as DFQATT and SNEGSKA. These data come from a study of T cells in Graves' hyperthyroidism and ophthalmopathy (dated by TCRdb to the late 2010s). Background for the entire study: Peripheral blood samples were taken at initial diagnosis, before any treatment was given. TCR Vbeta CDR3 sequencing of roughly 140 peripheral blood samples (over 40 ophthalmopathy, 75 to 85 hyperthyroidism and roughly 17 progressor patients) is reported in the paper. TCR V-J signatures able to tell the groups apart were searched for in a discovery cohort of some 100 patients, of whom 43 had Graves' ophthalmopathy and about 55 had stable Graves' hyperthyroidism. The roughly 91 discovery patients were randomly divided into training and test sets at a 7:3 ratio. In several Graves' hyperthyroidism patients, the study also compared T-cell repertoires from thyroid tissue with T-cell repertoires from blood. Whether ophthalmopathy could be predicted prospectively was tested in an independent validation cohort made up of approximately 19 hyperthyroidism patients plus 17 patients who later progressed to ophthalmopathy. After sampling, hyperthyroidism patients received methimazole starting at 30 mg daily, and ophthalmopathy patients received high-dose intravenous methylprednisolone. What the study reported, not specific to this receptor: Most expanded thyroid clonotypes (frequency above 0.001) were also detected in blood, a finding suggesting that blood repertoires may reflect thyroid immune responses. A 13 V-J signature model separated ophthalmopathy from stable hyperthyroidism, with just over 85% sensitivity and roughly 84% specificity in cross-validation and 80%/75% in testing. During validation, the model predicted progression to ophthalmopathy a median of approximately six months ahead of onset, with almost 71% sensitivity and 72.22% specificity. Sample size was not statistically predetermined, and investigators were not blinded to group allocation.

The TCR beta CDR3 regions were amplified from the RNA transcripts. The first round of RT-PCR for the TCR CDR3 was performed with the HTBI primer set and the Qiagen OneStep RT-PCR kit. Libraries were constructed in a second round of multiplex PCR, after which size selection and purification were performed. The libraries were sequenced on an Illumina HiSeq2000 using paired-end 100 bp reads. Under the source paper's analysis protocol: SOAPnuke was used to process the raw data, throwing out any read that contained adapters or uncalled bases, had a mean Phred below 15, or lacked an exact constant-primer or identifier match. COPE v1.2.5 was used to merge high-quality paired reads, and clonotypes were defined as unique nucleotide sequences. MiTCR v1.1 was used to align the clonotypes against IMGT TRBV, TRBD and TRBJ reference segments. Analysis was restricted to V-J combinations with a frequency above 0.0001, which covered roughly 99% of repertoires. A TCS score was defined as the ratio between F50 (clonal expansion) and ExV (chaos), using BLOSUM62-based TCRdist between CDR3 peptides within each V-J. Welch's t-statistics and random forest reduced several hundred V-J features to roughly 13, which were used in a naive Bayes classifier (R e1071). TCRdb cleaned the public reads at Q25 with fastp, built clones with MiXCR and kept in-frame beta chains. Each CDR3 protein appears once, grouped with its most common genes and DNA. These V and J calls rely on TCRdb rather than the paper's analysis. Across this sample there are 150,000 to 200,000 distinct CDR3 sequences, with about 18% seen only once. The top ten constitute 25% to 30% of the sample.

Stable Graves' hyperthyroidism was defined as no progression to ophthalmopathy during 18 months of follow-up. Hyperthyroidism patients were newly diagnosed, with disease duration under 2 months, and aged 18 to 65 years. The study excluded patients with uncontrolled infections, other autoimmune diseases, pregnancy or lactation. Diagnoses were based on clinical symptoms, serum thyroxine and TRAb, thyroid ultrasound and orbital computed tomography. PBMCs were isolated from about 10 ml of fresh peripheral blood by Ficoll-Paque density gradient centrifugation. Total RNA was extracted using Trizol reagent, and RNA quality was assessed on an Agilent 2100 Bioanalyzer.

The chain employs TRBV20-1 and TRBJ2-1; 11 central bases correspond to TRBD2. The sequencing input was blood. This clonotype originated in a woman in her forties or fifties with Graves' hyperthyroidism. The DNA sequence is TGCAGTGCTAGAGGAAGACTAGCGGGGCGTTATGAGCAGTTCTTC. Translated, this gives CSARGRLAGRYEQFF.